This T cell receptor (beta chain) was identified in a study of technical replicates of blood from a few donors. CDR1 and CDR2 from the germline V gene are MGHDK and SYGVNS. J gave up 8 bases and V 3 bases, and 2 bases lay outside the gene matches. The CDR3 is 14 amino acids. Profiled with immunoSEQ multiplex PCR; TCRdb holds only in-frame clones, not every one. The sample contains roughly 79,000 clones, roughly nine tenths of which appear only once. The sequence was collected from a human donor in good health. Some clones in this sample may be carry-over from other donors' samples. The genes are TRBV25-1 and TRBJ1-4; 11 nucleotides agree with TRBD1. The specimen was T cells isolated from PBMCs. For the CDR3, the DNA is TGTGCCAGCAGTGATCGGACAGGGGGCGAAAAACTGTTTTTT. This codes for CASSDRTGGEKLFF. The variable domain in full, with the rest retrieved from reference TRBV25-1 and TRBJ1-4, is EADIYQTPRYLVIGTGKKITLECSQTMGHDKMYWYQQDPGMELHLIHYSYGVNSTEKGDLSSESTVSRIRTEHFPLTLESARPSHTSQYLCASSDRTGGEKLFFGSGTQLSVL.